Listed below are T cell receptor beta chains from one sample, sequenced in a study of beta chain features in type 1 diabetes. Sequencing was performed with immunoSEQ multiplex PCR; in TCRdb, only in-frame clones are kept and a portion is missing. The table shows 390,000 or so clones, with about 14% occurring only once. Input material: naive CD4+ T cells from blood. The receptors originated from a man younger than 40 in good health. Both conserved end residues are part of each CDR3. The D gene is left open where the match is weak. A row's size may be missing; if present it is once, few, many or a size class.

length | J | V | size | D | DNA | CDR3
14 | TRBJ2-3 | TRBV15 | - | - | TGTGCCACCAGCCTGACGCCGCTTGGCGATACGCAGTATTTT | CATSLTPLGDTQYF
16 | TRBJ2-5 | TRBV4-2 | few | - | TGTGCCAGCAGCCAAGCGGATACAATAGGCCAAGAGACCCAGTACTTC | CASSQADTIGQETQYF
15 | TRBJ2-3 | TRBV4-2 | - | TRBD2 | TGTGCCAGCAGCCAAGGGACTAGAGACACAGATACGCAGTATTTT | CASSQGTRDTDTQYF
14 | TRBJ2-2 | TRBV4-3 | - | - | TGCGCCAGCAGCCAAGTCGGGGGAACCGGGGAGCTGTTTTTT | CASSQVGGTGELFF
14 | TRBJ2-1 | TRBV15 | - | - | TGTGCCACCAGCAGAACGCGGGGTGGCAATGAGCAGTTCTTC | CATSRTRGGNEQFF
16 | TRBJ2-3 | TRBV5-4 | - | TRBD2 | TGTGCCAGCAGCTTGGGACTAGCGGGGAGCACAGATACGCAGTATTTT | CASSLGLAGSTDTQYF
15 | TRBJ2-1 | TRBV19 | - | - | TGTGCCAGTACGAGGACGGCGAGCTCCTACAATGAGCAGTTCTTC | CASTRTASSYNEQFF
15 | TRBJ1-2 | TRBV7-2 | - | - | TGTGCCAGCAGTCTCGAGACAGTAGCAATAGAGGGCTACACCTTC | CASSLETVAIEGYTF
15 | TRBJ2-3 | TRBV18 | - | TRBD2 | TGTGCCAGCTCACTGAGGGCCGCGGGGGAAGATACGCAGTATTTT | CASSLRAAGEDTQYF
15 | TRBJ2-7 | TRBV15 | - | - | TGTGCCACCAGCAGAGATCCGGGACTGTCCTACGAGCAGTACTTC | CATSRDPGLSYEQYF
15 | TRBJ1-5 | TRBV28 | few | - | TGTGCCAGCAGTAATGGAGGGACGAGCAATCAGCCCCAGCATTTT | CASSNGGTSNQPQHF
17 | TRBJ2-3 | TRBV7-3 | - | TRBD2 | TGTGCCAGCAGCCCCAGCCATCTAGCGGGAGGGCCGGATACGCAGTATTTT | CASSPSHLAGGPDTQYF
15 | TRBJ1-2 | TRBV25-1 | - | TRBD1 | TGTGCCAGCAGTGATTCCGGGACAGCCTCACCGGGCTACACCTTC | CASSDSGTASPGYTF
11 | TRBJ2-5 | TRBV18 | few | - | TGTGCCAGCTCATATCAAGAGACCCAGTACTTC | CASSYQETQYF
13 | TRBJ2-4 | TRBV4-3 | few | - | TGCGCCAGCAGAGACCGTGTCAAAAACATTCAGTACTTC | CASRDRVKNIQYF
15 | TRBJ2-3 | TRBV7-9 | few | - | TGTGCCAGCAGCTTAGCGGGATCCCCCACAGATACGCAGTATTTT | CASSLAGSPTDTQYF
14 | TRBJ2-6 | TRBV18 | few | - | TGTGCCAGCTCACCACCGGGCGGGGCCAACGTCCTGACTTTC | CASSPPGGANVLTF
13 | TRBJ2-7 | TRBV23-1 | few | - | TGCGCCAGCAGTCACCGTACAGAGTACGAGCAGTACTTC | CASSHRTEYEQYF